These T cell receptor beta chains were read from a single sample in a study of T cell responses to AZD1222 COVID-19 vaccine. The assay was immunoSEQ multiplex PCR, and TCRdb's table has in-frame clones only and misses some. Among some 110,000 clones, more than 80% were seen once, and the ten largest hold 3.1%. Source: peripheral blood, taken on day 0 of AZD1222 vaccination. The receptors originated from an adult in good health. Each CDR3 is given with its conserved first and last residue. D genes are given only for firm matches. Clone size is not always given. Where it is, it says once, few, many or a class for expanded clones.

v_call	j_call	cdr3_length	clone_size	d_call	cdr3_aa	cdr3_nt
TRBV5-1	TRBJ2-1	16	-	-	CASSLVGHSSYNEQFF	TGCGCCAGCAGCTTGGTGGGACATAGCTCCTACAATGAGCAGTTCTTC
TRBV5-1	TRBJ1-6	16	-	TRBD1	CASRTGQSSYNSPLHF	TGCGCCAGCAGGACAGGGCAGAGCTCCTATAATTCACCCCTCCACTTT
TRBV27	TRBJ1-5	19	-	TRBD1	CASSLHGTGAALSNQPQHF	TGTGCCAGCAGTTTACACGGGACAGGGGCCGCGTTGAGCAATCAGCCCCAGCATTTT
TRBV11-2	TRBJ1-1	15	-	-	CASSLEGLWNTEAFF	TGTGCCAGCAGCTTAGAAGGGCTTTGGAACACTGAAGCTTTCTTT
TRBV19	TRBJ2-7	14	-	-	CASSPGGGRHEQYF	TGTGCCAGTAGTCCAGGGGGAGGTCGTCACGAGCAGTACTTC
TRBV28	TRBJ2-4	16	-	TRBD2	CASSLAGVGAKNIQYF	TGTGCCAGCAGTTTAGCGGGAGTTGGGGCCAAAAACATTCAGTACTTC
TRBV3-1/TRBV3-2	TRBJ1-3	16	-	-	CASSQDPTVTGNTIYF	TGTGCCAGCAGCCAAGATCCCACGGTCACTGGAAACACCATATATTTT
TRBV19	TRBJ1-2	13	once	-	CAASMKSNYGYTF	TGTGCCGCCAGCATGAAGTCTAACTATGGCTACACCTTC
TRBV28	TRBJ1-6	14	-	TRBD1	CASSSGQGHSPLHF	TGTGCCAGCAGTTCCGGACAGGGACATTCACCCCTCCACTTT
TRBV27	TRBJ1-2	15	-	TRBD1	CASSIDRGQGYGYTF	TGTGCCAGCAGTATCGACAGGGGGCAGGGCTATGGCTACACCTTC
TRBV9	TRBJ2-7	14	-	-	CASSVEGGPYEQYF	TGTGCCAGCAGCGTAGAAGGGGGGCCCTACGAGCAGTACTTC
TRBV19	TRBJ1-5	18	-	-	CASSIGAGTPYSNQPQHF	TGTGCCAGTAGTATTGGGGCGGGGACACCGTATAGCAATCAGCCCCAGCATTTT
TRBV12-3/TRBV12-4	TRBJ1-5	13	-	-	CASSPFANQPQHF	TGTGCCAGCAGCCCCTTTGCAAATCAGCCCCAGCATTTT
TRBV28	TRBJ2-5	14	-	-	CASSLTGLQETQYF	TGTGCCAGCAGTTTAACTGGACTTCAAGAGACCCAGTACTTC
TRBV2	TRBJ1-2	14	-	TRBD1	CASTRGTGVYGYTF	TGTGCCAGCACCCGTGGGACAGGGGTCTATGGCTACACCTTC
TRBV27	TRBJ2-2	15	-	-	CASSLSSYSTGELFF	TGTGCCAGCAGTTTATCAAGCTACAGTACCGGGGAGCTGTTTTTT
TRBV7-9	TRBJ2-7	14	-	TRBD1	CASSRDSNDYEQYF	TGTGCCAGCAGCCGGGACAGCAACGACTACGAGCAGTACTTC
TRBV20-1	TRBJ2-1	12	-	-	CSASGGFHEQFF	TGCAGTGCTAGTGGCGGCTTCCATGAGCAGTTCTTC
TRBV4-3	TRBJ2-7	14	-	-	CASSQGAGSGEQYF	TGCGCCAGCAGCCAAGGGGCGGGTTCTGGCGAGCAGTACTTC
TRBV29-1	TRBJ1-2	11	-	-	CSVTIRYGYTF	TGCAGCGTGACCATTAGGTATGGCTACACCTTC